A selection of T cell receptor beta chains follows, all from one sample in a study of cytomegalovirus exposure and HLA in healthy donors. The method was immunoSEQ multiplex PCR; TCRdb's version includes in-frame clones alone and lacks a portion of them. The repertoire holds about 190,000 clones, over 70% seen once, with 1.6% in the top ten. Sequenced material: PBMCs. These receptor sequences come from a woman younger than 30 in good health and CMV-seronegative. Both conserved end residues are part of each CDR3. Where a row states a size, it is once, few, many or the class of an expanded clone; other rows omit it.

cdr3_aa,clone_size,j_call,v_call
CASIERGRSYEQYF,.,TRBJ2-7,TRBV28
CASSQVLRETQYF,.,TRBJ2-5,TRBV4-2
CASSLDLTMAKNIQYF,.,TRBJ2-4,TRBV5-4
CASSIEGLQGPGNTIYF,.,TRBJ1-3,TRBV19
CAGGERHYGYTF,.,TRBJ1-2,TRBV29-1
CASSLDLAGVSNEQFF,.,TRBJ2-1,TRBV7-2
CASSQDRGGAEAFF,.,TRBJ1-1,TRBV19
CASSYPGIGGEQYF,.,TRBJ2-7,TRBV28
CASSLVLAGGGELFF,.,TRBJ2-2,TRBV7-3
CASSESPGGGEQYF,.,TRBJ2-7,TRBV6-4
CASSVTQGGYEQYF,.,TRBJ2-7,TRBV9
CASSIQRDTEAFF,few,TRBJ1-1,TRBV19
CASNYHRGNYYGYTF,once,TRBJ1-2,TRBV19
CASSYSGQPYGYTF,.,TRBJ1-2,TRBV5-6
CASSEGGEQETQYF,.,TRBJ2-5,TRBV25-1
CASKGVRLYEQYF,.,TRBJ2-7,TRBV28
CAWRIAGNTIYF,.,TRBJ1-3,TRBV30
CASSPPRGEAIEQYF,.,TRBJ2-7,TRBV18
CASSPWTGRAEAFF,few,TRBJ1-1,TRBV27
CASSLGPDRTNQPQHF,.,TRBJ1-5,TRBV27
CASSKKSSGTEAFF,.,TRBJ1-1,TRBV21-1
CASSRTTGHYGYTF,.,TRBJ1-2,TRBV27
CASSEQGNTGELFF,once,TRBJ2-2,TRBV6-5
CASLANPTNYGYTF,.,TRBJ1-2,TRBV5-4